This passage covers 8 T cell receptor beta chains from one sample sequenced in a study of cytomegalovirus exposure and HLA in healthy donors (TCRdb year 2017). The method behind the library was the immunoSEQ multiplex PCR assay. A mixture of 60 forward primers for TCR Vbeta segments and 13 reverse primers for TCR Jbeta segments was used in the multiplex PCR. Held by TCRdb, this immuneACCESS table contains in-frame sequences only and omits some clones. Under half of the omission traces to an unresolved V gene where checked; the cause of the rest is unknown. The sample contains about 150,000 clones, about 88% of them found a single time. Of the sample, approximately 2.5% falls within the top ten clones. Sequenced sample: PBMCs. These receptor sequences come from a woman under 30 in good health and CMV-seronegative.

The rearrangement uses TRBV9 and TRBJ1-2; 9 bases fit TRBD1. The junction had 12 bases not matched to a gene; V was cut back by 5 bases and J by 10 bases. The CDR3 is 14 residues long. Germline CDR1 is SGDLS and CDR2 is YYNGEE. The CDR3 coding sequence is TGTGCCAGCAGACCAGAACCGACAGGGGGTTCCTACACCTTC. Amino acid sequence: CASRPEPTGGSYTF.

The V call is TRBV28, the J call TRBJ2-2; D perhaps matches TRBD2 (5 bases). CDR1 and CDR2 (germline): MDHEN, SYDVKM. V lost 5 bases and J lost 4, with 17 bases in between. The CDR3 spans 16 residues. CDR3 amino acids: CASSTNGRAGTGELFF. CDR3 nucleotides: TGTGCCAGCAGTACAAACGGACGGGCGGGCACCGGGGAGCTGTTTTTT.

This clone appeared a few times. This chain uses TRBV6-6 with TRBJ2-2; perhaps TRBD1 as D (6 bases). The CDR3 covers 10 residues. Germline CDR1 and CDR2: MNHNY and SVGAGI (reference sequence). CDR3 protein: CTAGAGELFF. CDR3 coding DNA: TGTACCGCAGGGGCCGGGGAGCTGTTTTTT.

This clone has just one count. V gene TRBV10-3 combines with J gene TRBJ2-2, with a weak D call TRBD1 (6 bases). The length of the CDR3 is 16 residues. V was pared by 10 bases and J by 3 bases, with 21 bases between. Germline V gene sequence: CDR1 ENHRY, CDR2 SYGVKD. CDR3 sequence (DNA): TGTGCCACGGCGGACAGCCCTCCTCCCGACACCGGGGAGCTGTTTTTT. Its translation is CATADSPPPDTGELFF.

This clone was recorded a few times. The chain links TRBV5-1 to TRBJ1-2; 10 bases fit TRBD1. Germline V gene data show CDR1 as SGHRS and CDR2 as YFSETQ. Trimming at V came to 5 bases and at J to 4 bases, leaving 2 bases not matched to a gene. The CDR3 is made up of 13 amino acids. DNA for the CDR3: TGCGCCAGCAGGGGACAGGGGACCTATGGCTACACCTTC. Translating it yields CASRGQGTYGYTF.

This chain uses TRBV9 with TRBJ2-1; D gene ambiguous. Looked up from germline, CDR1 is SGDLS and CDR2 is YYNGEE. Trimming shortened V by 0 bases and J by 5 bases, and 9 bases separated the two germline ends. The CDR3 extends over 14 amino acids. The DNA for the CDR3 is TGTGCCAGCAGCGTAGCTGGTGGGCACAATGAGCAGTTCTTC. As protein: CASSVAGGHNEQFF.

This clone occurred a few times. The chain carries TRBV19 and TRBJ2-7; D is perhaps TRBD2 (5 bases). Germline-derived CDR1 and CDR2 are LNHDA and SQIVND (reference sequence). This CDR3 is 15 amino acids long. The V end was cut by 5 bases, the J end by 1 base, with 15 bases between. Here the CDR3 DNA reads TGTGCCAGTAGTCCATCAGGACTTGAGTCCTACGAGCAGTACTTC. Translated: CASSPSGLESYEQYF.

The CDR3 sequence: CASSVEGGGAEGPPDTQYF. As DNA, the CDR3 is TGTGCCAGCAGCGTAGAGGGCGGGGGGGCCGAGGGGCCGCCAGATACGCAGTATTTT. The chain links TRBV9 to TRBJ2-3; 9 bases agree with TRBD2. This CDR3 contains 19 residues. In germline, CDR1 is SGDLS, CDR2 YYNGEE. V trimming: 0 bases; J trimming: 4 bases; junction bases outside the gene matches: 15.